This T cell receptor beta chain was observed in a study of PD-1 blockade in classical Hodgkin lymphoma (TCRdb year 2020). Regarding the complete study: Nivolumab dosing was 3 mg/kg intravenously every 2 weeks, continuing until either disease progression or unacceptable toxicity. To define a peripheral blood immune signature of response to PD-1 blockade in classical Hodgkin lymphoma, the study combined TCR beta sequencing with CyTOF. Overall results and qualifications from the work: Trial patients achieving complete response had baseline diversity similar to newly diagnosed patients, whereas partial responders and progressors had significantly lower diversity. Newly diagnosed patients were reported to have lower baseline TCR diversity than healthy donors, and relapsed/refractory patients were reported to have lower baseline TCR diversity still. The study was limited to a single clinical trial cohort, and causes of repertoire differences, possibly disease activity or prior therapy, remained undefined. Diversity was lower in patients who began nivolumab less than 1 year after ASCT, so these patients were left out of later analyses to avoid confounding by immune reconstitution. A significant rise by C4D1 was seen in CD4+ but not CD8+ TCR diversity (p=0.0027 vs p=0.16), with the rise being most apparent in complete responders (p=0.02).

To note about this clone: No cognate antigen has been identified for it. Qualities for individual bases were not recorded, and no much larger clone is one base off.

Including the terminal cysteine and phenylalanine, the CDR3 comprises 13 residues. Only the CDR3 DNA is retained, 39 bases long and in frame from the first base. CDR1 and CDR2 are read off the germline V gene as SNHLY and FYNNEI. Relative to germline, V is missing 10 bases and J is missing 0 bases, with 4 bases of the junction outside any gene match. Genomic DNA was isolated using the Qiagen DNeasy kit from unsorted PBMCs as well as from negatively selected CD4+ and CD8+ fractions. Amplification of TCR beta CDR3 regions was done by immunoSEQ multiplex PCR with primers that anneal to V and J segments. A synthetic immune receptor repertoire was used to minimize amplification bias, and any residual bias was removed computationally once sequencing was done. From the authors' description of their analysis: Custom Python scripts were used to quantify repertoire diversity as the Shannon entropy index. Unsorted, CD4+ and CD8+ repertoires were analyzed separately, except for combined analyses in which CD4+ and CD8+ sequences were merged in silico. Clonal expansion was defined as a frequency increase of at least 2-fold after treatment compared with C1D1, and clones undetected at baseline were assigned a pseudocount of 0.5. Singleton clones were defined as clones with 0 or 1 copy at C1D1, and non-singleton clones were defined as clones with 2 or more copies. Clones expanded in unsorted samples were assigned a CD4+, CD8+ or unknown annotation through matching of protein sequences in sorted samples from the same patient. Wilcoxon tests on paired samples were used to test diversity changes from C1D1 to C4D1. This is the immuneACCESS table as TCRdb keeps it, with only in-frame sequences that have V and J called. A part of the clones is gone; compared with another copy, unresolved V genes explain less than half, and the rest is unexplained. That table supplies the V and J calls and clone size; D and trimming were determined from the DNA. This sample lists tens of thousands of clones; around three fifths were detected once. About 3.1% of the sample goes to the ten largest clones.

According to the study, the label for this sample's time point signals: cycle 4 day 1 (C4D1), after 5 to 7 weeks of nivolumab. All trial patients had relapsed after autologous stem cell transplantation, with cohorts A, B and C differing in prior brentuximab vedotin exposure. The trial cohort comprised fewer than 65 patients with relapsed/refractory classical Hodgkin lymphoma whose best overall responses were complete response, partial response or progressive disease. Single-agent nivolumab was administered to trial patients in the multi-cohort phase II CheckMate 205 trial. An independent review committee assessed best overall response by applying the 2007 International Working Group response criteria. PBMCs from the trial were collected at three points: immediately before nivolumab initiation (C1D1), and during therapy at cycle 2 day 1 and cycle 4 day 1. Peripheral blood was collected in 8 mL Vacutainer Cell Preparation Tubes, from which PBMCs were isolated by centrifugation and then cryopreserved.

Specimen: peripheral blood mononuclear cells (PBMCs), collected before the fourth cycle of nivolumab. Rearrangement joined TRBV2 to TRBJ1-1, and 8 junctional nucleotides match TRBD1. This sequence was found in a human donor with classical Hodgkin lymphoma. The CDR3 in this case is CATRGQVNTEAFF. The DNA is TGTGCCACCCGGGGACAGGTGAACACTGAAGCTTTCTTT.